The 21 T cell receptor beta chains in this list originate from one sample, sequenced in a study of T cell repertoires in cytomegalovirus infection. TCRdb independently ran MiXCR on the reads; one entry per CDR3 protein. In the table there are hundreds of thousands of distinct CDR3 sequences, approximately 46% of which are singletons. These receptors have no identified antigens. Here the sequenced sample was cultured PBMCs, taken from culture after CMV antigen stimulation. All receptors derive from a human donor in good health (CMV status not recorded). Some clones in this sample may be carry-over from other donors' samples.

This clonotype occurred many times. The genes are TRBV7-6 and TRBJ1-3; tentatively, D is TRBD1 (6 bases). The CDR3 loop spans 16 amino acids. Germline V gene sequence: CDR1 SGHVS, CDR2 FNYEAQ. The V gene lost 0 bases and the J gene lost 1 base, with 10 bases spanning the gap. The CDR3 region is CASSLAYRASGNTIYF. The CDR3 DNA reads TGTGCCAGCAGCTTAGCATACAGGGCGTCTGGAAACACCATATATTTT.

The chain links TRBV2 to TRBJ2-7; D possibly corresponds to TRBD2 (5 bases). CDR1 SNHLY and CDR2 FYNNEI come from the germline V gene. Trimming shortened V by 7 bases and J by 0 bases, and 13 bases separated the two germline ends. The CDR3 is 14 residues long. DNA of the CDR3: TGTGCCAGCAAGGATGGGGAGAGCTCCTACGAGCAGTACTTC. Translating gives CASKDGESSYEQYF.

The chain couples TRBV7-9 to TRBJ2-3, with TRBD2 matching over 7 bases. The CDR3 sequence is 16 residues long. Germline lookup yields CDR1 SEHNR and CDR2 FQNEAQ (reference sequence). Trimming cost V 5 bases and J 2 bases; bases outside gene matches: 10. CDR3 amino acids: CASSVPPGLNTDTQYF. CDR3 DNA: TGTGCCAGCAGCGTCCCACCGGGACTAAACACAGATACGCAGTATTTT.

The V gene is TRBV7-2, the J gene TRBJ2-7; 7 bases fit TRBD2. The CDR3 totals 13 residues. Trimming cost V 9 bases and J 1 base; bases outside gene matches: 6. Germline assignment: CDR1 SGHTA and CDR2 FQGNSA. In nucleotides, the CDR3 is TGTGCCAGTGGGAGGGAATCATCCTACGAGCAGTACTTC. As protein: CASGRESSYEQYF.

This clonotype was counted only a few times. This chain uses TRBV6-1 with TRBJ2-3; no clear D gene. Trimming took 7 bases from V and 4 from J, leaving 15 bases between them. The CDR3 is 14 residues long. The V gene's germline CDR1 is MNHNS and CDR2 SASEGT. The DNA for the CDR3 is TGTGCCAGCAACCCGAGGAATGGTGCAGATACGCAGTATTTT. It yields the protein CASNPRNGADTQYF.

The chain uses TRBV7-6 and TRBJ2-3; D gene uncertain. The V end lost 5 bases, the J end lost 4 bases, and 19 bases lay between the germline ends. There are 16 residues in the CDR3. Per the germline V gene, CDR1 is SGHVS and CDR2 is FNYEAQ. CDR3 nucleotide sequence: TGTGCCAGCAGCCCGTCCGGGCCCACGGGTGCAGATACGCAGTATTTT. Its translation is CASSPSGPTGADTQYF.

The J gene is TRBJ2-1, the V gene TRBV12-3 or TRBV12-4, with D maybe TRBD2 (6 bases). The V end lost 6 bases, the J end lost 7 bases, and 13 bases lay between the germline ends. CDR3 length: 13 residues. This CDR3 reads CASRAGTENEQFF. CDR3 coding DNA: TGTGCCAGCAGGGCCGGGACTGAAAATGAGCAGTTCTTC.

This clonotype was seen a handful of times. The chain couples TRBV7-2 to TRBJ2-7; D is undetermined. The V end was cut by 5 bases, the J end by 0 bases, with 11 bases between. Germline-derived CDR1 and CDR2 are SGHTA and FQGNSA. There are 14 residues in the CDR3. The CDR3 here is CASSPVLGSYEQYF. As DNA, the CDR3 is TGTGCCAGCAGCCCCGTTTTGGGCTCCTACGAGCAGTACTTC.

With respect to this clonotype: At one end the junction does not follow the germline gene, possibly because of a read error. The CDR3 loop reads CASTQQGWEKLFF. The DNA of the CDR3 is TGTGCCAGCACCCAACAGGGGTGGGAAAAACTGTTTTTT. The J gene is TRBJ1-4, the V gene TRBV4-2, with TRBD1 matching over 7 bases. This CDR3 contains 13 residues. Germline loops: CDR1 LGHNA, CDR2 YNFKEQ.

The genes are TRBV5-3 and TRBJ2-3; TRBD1 aligns across 7 bases. TRBV5-3 is labeled an ORF, and its function is uncertain. CDR3 length: 15 amino acids. J lost 0 bases, V lost 8 bases, and 9 bases had no gene match. The DNA of the CDR3 is TGTGCCAGCAGCCAAGACAGGGTGAGCACAGATACGCAGTATTTT. Its translation is CASSQDRVSTDTQYF.

This clonotype was recorded many times. V usage is TRBV7-9 and J usage is TRBJ1-6, with no clear D. With 1 base removed from V and 7 bases from J, the gap between germline ends came to 5 bases. This CDR3 is built from 13 residues. Germline V gives CDR1 SEHNR, CDR2 FQNEAQ (reference sequence). The CDR3 spells CASSLGGNSPLHF. CDR3 nucleotide sequence: TGTGCCAGCAGCTTAGGAGGAAATTCACCCCTCCACTTT.

The chain links TRBV12-3 or TRBV12-4 to TRBJ2-6; possibly TRBD1 or TRBD2 for D (5 bases each). The CDR3 extends over 18 amino acids. V was shortened by 3 bases and J by 1 base, with 16 bases between the two germline ends. The CDR3 reads CASSFGTSRVSGANVLTF. The CDR3 nucleotides are TGTGCCAGCAGTTTCGGGACCTCTAGGGTGTCTGGGGCCAACGTCCTGACTTTC.

The chain is built from TRBV12-3 or TRBV12-4 and TRBJ2-2, with 12 bases that match TRBD2. The CDR3 spans 15 residues. V was clipped by 5 bases and J by 6 bases; unmatched bases: 4. The CDR3 DNA sequence: TGTGCCAGCAGTCCTAGCGGGGGGGTCGCCGGGGAGCTGTTTTTT. It yields the protein CASSPSGGVAGELFF.

The chain has TRBV7-4 and TRBJ2-3; D is ambiguous. V dropped 4 bases and J dropped 3 bases, with 8 bases sitting between them. The germline V gene encodes CDR1 SGHVT and CDR2 SQSDAQ. The CDR3 length is 13 residues. The CDR3 loop reads CASSSMGTDTQYF. The CDR3 DNA follows: TGTGCCAGCAGCTCGATGGGGACAGATACGCAGTATTTT. The full variable domain, completed using reference TRBV7-4 and TRBJ2-3, is GAGVSQSPRYKVAKRGRDVALRCDSISGHVTLYWYRQTLGQGSEVLTYSQSDAQRDKSGRPSGRFSAERPERSVSTLKIQRTEQGDSAVYLCASSSMGTDTQYFGPGTRLTVL.

The chain is built from TRBV11-2 and TRBJ1-6; D ambiguous. Trimming shortened V by 5 bases and J by 7 bases, and 12 bases separated the two germline ends. CDR1 and CDR2 (germline): SGHAT, FQNNGV. The CDR3 totals 14 residues. CDR3 loop: CASSIGPENSPLHF. The DNA for the CDR3 is TGTGCCAGCAGCATTGGGCCCGAAAATTCACCCCTCCACTTT.

The sample holds a few counts of this clonotype. The chain uses TRBV7-9 and TRBJ2-2; possible D gene TRBD1, 7 bases. CDR3 length: 15 amino acids. Trimming cost V 4 bases and J 7 bases, with 16 bases left between them. Germline CDR1 is SEHNR and CDR2 is FQNEAQ (reference sequence). CDR3 region: CASSSPTGRSGELFF. CDR3 sequence (DNA): TGTGCCAGCAGCTCCCCGACAGGGAGGAGCGGGGAGCTGTTTTTT.

The chain employs TRBV7-2 and TRBJ2-6; 7 bases are a match to TRBD1. Trimming took 5 bases from V and 0 from J; bases not matched to a gene: 4. The CDR3 has 16 residues. In germline, CDR1 is SGHTA, CDR2 FQGNSA. CDR3 nucleotides: TGTGCCAGCAGCCCCACAGGGGTCTCTGGGGCCAACGTCCTGACTTTC. Translated: CASSPTGVSGANVLTF.

The rearrangement uses TRBV12-3 or TRBV12-4 and TRBJ1-1, with D uncertain. CDR3 size: 14 residues. The V gene lost 1 base and the J gene lost 1 base, with 7 bases spanning the gap. CDR3 in amino acids: CASSLVMPNTEAFF. The CDR3, as DNA: TGTGCCAGCAGTTTAGTTATGCCGAACACTGAAGCTTTCTTT.

The genes are TRBV7-2 and TRBJ2-1; TRBD2 matches at 14 bases. The CDR3 sequence is 20 residues long. Trimming removed 5 bases from V and 5 bases from J; junction bases left unmatched: 17. The germline gives CDR1 SGHTA, CDR2 FQGNSA. The CDR3 reads CASSLSGLAGVLWGDNEQFF. CDR3 nucleotide sequence: TGTGCCAGCAGCCTATCGGGACTAGCGGGAGTCTTATGGGGAGACAATGAGCAGTTCTTC. Combining the CDR3 with reference TRBV7-2 and TRBJ2-1 gives the whole variable domain GAGVSQSPSNKVTEKGKDVELRCDPISGHTALYWYRQSLGQGLEFLIYFQGNSAPDKSGLPSDRFSAERTGGSVSTLTIQRTQQEDSAVYLCASSLSGLAGVLWGDNEQFFGPGTRLTVL.

The gene calls are TRBV20-1 and TRBJ2-3; 9 bases line up with TRBD1. This CDR3 has 15 residues. Germline V gene lookup returns CDR1 DFQATT and CDR2 SNEGSKA (reference sequence). V lost 3 bases and J lost 2; bases outside the gene matches: 6. The CDR3 is CSARSGTGNTDTQYF. CDR3 sequence (DNA): TGCAGTGCTAGGTCCGGGACAGGGAACACAGATACGCAGTATTTT.

The chain has TRBV12-3 or TRBV12-4 and TRBJ2-5; D gene uncertain. The CDR3 runs to 16 residues. Trimming took 1 base from V and 3 from J, leaving 15 bases between them. The CDR3 DNA is TGTGCCAGCAGTTTAGTCGGTGCACTTGGGGAAGAGACCCAGTACTTC. This encodes CASSLVGALGEETQYF.